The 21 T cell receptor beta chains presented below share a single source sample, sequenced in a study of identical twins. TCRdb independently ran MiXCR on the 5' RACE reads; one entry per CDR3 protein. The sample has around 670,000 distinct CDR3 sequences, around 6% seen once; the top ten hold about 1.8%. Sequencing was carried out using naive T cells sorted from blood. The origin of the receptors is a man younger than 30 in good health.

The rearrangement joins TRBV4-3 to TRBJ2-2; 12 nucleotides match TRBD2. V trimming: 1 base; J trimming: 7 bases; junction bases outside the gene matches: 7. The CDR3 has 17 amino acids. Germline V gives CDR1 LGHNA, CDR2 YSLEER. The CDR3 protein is CASSQGSSGRAGGELFF. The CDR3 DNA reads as TGCGCCAGCAGCCAAGGGTCTAGCGGGAGGGCCGGCGGGGAGCTGTTTTTT.

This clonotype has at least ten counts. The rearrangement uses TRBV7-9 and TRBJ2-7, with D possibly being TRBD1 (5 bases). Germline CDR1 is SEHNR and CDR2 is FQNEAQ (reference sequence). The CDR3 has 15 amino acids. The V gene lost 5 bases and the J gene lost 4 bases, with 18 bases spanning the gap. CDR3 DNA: TGTGCCAGCAGCCCCTTGGCGGACACCCCTTACGAGCAGTACTTC. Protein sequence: CASSPLADTPYEQYF.

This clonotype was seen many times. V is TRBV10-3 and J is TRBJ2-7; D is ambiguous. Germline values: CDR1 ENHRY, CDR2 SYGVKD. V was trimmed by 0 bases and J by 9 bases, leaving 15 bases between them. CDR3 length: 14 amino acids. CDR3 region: CAISESNAGQRQYF. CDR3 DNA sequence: TGTGCCATCAGTGAGTCGAATGCTGGGCAGAGGCAGTACTTC.

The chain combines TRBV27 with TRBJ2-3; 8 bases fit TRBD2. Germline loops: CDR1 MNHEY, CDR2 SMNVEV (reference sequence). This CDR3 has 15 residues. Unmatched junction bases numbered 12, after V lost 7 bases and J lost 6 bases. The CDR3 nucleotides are TGTGCCAGCACCCCGGCGGGAGGAGGTGGGGATACGCAGTATTTT. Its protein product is CASTPAGGGGDTQYF.

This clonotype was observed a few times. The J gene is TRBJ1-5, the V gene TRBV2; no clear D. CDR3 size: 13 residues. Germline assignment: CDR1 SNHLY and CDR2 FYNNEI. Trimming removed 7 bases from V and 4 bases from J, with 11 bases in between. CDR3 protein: CASTRSQNQPQHF. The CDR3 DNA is TGTGCCAGCACTCGGTCCCAAAATCAGCCCCAGCATTTT.

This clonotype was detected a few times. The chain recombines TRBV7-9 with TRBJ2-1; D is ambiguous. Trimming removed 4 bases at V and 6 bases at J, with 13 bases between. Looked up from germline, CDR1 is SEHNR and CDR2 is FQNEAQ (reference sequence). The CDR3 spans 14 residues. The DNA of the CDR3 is TGTGCCAGCAGCTACCGCGGTAGTGGCAATGAGCAGTTCTTC. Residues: CASSYRGSGNEQFF.

CDR3 in amino acids: CASSLDGQYQETQYF. The DNA of the CDR3 is TGCGCCAGCAGCTTGGACGGACAGTACCAAGAGACCCAGTACTTC. The chain combines TRBV5-1 with TRBJ2-5; tentative D call: TRBD1 (6 bases). Trimming removed 0 bases at V and 0 bases at J, with 9 bases between. Germline CDR1 is SGHRS and CDR2 is YFSETQ. This CDR3 is 15 amino acids long.

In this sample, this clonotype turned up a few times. In DNA, the CDR3 is TGTGCCTGGAGCGCCGACCGTGGCGCTTTCTTT. Protein sequence: CAWSADRGAFF. J is TRBJ1-1 and V is TRBV30, with D unresolved. CDR1 GTSNPN and CDR2 SVGIG come from the germline V gene (reference sequence). The CDR3 spans 11 residues. V dropped 3 bases and J dropped 11 bases, with 13 bases sitting between them.

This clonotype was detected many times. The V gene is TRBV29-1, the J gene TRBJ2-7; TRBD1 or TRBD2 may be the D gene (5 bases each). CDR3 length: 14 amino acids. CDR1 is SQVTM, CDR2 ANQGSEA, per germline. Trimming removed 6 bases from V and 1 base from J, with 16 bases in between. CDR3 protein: CSVSPGRISYEQYF. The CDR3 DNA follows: TGCAGCGTGTCTCCGGGACGGATATCCTACGAGCAGTACTTC.

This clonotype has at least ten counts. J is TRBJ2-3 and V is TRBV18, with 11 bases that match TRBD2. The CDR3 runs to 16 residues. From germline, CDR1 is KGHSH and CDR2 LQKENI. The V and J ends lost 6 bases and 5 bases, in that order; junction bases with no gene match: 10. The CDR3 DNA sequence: TGTGCCAGCTCCTGGACTAGCGGGCCACCCCGAGATACGCAGTATTTT. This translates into CASSWTSGPPRDTQYF.

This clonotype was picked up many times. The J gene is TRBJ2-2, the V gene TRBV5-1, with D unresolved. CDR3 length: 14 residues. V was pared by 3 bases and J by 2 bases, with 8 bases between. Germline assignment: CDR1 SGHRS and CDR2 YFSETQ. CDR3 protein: CASSSVSNTGELFF. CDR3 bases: TGCGCCAGCAGCTCTGTATCCAACACCGGGGAGCTGTTTTTT.

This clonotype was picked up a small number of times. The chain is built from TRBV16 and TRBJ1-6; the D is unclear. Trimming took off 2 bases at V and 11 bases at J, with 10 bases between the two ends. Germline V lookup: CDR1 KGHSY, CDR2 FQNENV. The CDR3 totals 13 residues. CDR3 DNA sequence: TGTGCCAGCAGCCAAGTCGGTGTAACACCCCTCCACTTT. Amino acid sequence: CASSQVGVTPLHF.

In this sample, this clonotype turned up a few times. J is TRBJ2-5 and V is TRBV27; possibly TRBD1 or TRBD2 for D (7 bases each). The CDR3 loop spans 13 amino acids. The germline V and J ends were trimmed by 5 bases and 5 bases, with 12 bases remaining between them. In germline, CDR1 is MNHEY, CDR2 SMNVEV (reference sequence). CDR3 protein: CASSIQGGETQYF. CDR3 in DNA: TGTGCCAGCAGTATTCAGGGGGGGGAGACCCAGTACTTC.

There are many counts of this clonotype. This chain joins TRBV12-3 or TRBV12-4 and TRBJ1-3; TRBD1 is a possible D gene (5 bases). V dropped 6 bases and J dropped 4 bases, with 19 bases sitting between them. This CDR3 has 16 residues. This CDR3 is CASSPIEGLGGNTIYF. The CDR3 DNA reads TGTGCCAGCAGCCCTATAGAGGGGCTGGGAGGAAACACCATATATTTT.

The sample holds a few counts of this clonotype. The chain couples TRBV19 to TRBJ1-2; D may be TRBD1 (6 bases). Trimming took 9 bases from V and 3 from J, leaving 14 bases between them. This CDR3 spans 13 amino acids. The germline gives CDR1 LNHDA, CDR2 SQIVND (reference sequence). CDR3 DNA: TGTGCCAGCTCGCACAGGGACGACTATGGCTACACCTTC. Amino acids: CASSHRDDYGYTF.

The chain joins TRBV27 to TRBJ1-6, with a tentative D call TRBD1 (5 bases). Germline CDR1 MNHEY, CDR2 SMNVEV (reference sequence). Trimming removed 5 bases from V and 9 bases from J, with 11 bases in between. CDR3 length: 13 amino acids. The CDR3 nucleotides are TGTGCCAGCAGTGCCGACAGATTTTCACCCCTCCACTTT. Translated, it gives CASSADRFSPLHF.

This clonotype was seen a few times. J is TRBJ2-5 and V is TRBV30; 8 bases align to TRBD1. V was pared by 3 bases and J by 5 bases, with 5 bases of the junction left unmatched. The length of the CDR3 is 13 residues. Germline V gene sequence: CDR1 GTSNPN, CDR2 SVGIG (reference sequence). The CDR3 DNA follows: TGTGCCTGGAGAGACAGGGGTTGGGAGACCCAGTACTTC. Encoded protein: CAWRDRGWETQYF.

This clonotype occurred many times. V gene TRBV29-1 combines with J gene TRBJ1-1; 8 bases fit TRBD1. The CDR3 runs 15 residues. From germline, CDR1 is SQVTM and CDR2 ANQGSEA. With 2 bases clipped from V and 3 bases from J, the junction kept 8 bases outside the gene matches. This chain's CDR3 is CSVERLGQVHTEAFF. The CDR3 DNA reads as TGCAGCGTTGAAAGATTGGGACAGGTTCACACTGAAGCTTTCTTT.

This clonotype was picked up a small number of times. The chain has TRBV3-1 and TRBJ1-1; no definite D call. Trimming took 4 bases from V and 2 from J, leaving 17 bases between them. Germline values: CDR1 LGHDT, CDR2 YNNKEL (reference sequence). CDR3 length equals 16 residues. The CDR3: CASSRQHAQINTEAFF. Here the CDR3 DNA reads TGTGCCAGCAGCCGCCAACATGCACAGATCAACACTGAAGCTTTCTTT. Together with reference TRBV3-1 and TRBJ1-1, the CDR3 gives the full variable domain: DTAVSQTPKYLVTQMGNDKSIKCEQNLGHDTMYWYKQDSKKFLKIMFSYNNKELIINETVPNRFSPKSPDKAHLNLHINSLELGDSAVYFCASSRQHAQINTEAFFGQGTRLTVV.

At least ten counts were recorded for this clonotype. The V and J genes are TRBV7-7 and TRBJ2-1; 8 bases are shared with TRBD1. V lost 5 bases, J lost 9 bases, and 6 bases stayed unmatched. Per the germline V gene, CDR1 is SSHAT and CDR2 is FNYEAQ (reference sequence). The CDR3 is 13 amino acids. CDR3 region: CASSPQGVSEQFF. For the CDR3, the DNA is TGTGCCAGCAGCCCACAGGGGGTGAGTGAGCAGTTCTTC. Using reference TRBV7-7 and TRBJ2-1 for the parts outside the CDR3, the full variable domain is GAGVSQSPRYKVTKRGQDVTLRCDPISSHATLYWYQQALGQGPEFLTYFNYEAQPDKSGLPSDRFSAERPEGSISTLTIQRTEQRDSAMYRCASSPQGVSEQFFGPGTRLTVL.

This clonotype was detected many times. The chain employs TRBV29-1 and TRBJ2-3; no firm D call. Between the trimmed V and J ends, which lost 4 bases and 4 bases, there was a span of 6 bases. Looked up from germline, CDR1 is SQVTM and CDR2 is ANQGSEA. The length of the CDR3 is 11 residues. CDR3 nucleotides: TGCAGCGTTGTAGGAGCAGATACGCAGTATTTT. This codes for CSVVGADTQYF.